One and the same sample provided the 24 T cell receptor beta chains below, sequenced in a study of graft-versus-host responses after intestinal transplantation (dated by TCRdb to 2020 to 2023). Library preparation used the immunoSEQ multiplex PCR assay. In TCRdb, the immuneACCESS table is reduced to in-frame sequences with V and J assigned. These tables do not hold every clone; where another copy was compared, an unresolved V gene accounts for under half, and the others remain unexplained. The sample table holds around 25,000 clones, of which approximately 87% were seen once. Together, the top ten hold 0.95% to 1.3% of the sample. This specimen consisted of PBMCs, obtained 27 to 29 days after intestinal transplant. These receptors were collected from a human patient who received an intestinal transplant, so some T cells may come from the graft donor.

This sequence joins TRBV6-5 and TRBJ1-2; 8 bases agree with TRBD1. J lost 1 base, V lost 6 bases, and 7 bases had no gene match. The CDR3 length is 15 residues. CDR1 is MNHEY and CDR2 is SVGAGI in the germline V gene. The CDR3, as DNA: TGTGCCAGCAGACGGGGACAGGACTTTAACTATGGCTACACCTTC. Encoded protein: CASRRGQDFNYGYTF.

V usage is TRBV6-5 and J usage is TRBJ1-5, with 9 nucleotides matching TRBD1. V was clipped by 6 bases and J by 7 bases; unmatched bases: 7. The CDR3 is made up of 14 amino acids. Germline V gene data show CDR1 as MNHEY and CDR2 as SVGAGI. CDR3 amino acids: CASRSTGGEQPQHF. Here the CDR3 DNA reads TGTGCCAGCAGGTCCACAGGGGGCGAACAGCCCCAGCATTTT.

The chain carries TRBV19 and TRBJ2-1; 13 bases align to TRBD2. Per germline, CDR1 LNHDA and CDR2 SQIVND (reference sequence). The CDR3 is made up of 15 amino acids. J lost 7 bases, V lost 5 bases, and 5 bases had no gene match. The CDR3 coding sequence is TGTGCCAGTAGTCAAACTAGCGGGGGGGTTAATGAGCAGTTCTTC. It yields the protein CASSQTSGGVNEQFF.

V usage is TRBV28 and J usage is TRBJ2-1, with D perhaps matching TRBD2 (6 bases). CDR3 size: 16 residues. Germline V lookup: CDR1 MDHEN, CDR2 SYDVKM. V lost 7 bases to trimming and J lost 1 base, with 17 bases between them. CDR3 loop: CASNSIGDSSYNEQFF. CDR3 bases: TGTGCCAGCAACAGTATCGGGGACTCTTCCTACAATGAGCAGTTCTTC.

This clone appeared a few times. The gene calls are TRBV9 and TRBJ2-1; D is tentatively TRBD1 or TRBD2 (6 bases each). Germline V gene lookup returns CDR1 SGDLS and CDR2 YYNGEE. The CDR3 runs to 16 residues. Deletions cut 4 bases from V and 4 bases from J, with 18 bases between. CDR3 loop: CASSRVGGGLYNEQFF. DNA for the CDR3: TGTGCCAGCAGCCGGGTTGGAGGGGGGCTATACAATGAGCAGTTCTTC.

The chain recombines TRBV6-5 with TRBJ1-1; 9 bases line up with TRBD1. The CDR3 has 14 amino acids. The junction had 1 base not matched to a gene; V was cut back by 4 bases and J by 1 base. Looked up from germline, CDR1 is MNHEY and CDR2 is SVGAGI. The chain's CDR3 is CASSLDRGNTEAFF. The CDR3 DNA reads as TGTGCCAGCAGTTTGGACAGGGGGAACACTGAAGCTTTCTTT.

The chain carries TRBV7-6 and TRBJ2-7, with 7 bases aligning to TRBD1. V gave up 3 bases and J gave up 0 bases; unmatched junction bases: 2. This CDR3 is 14 amino acids long. CDR1 SGHVS and CDR2 FNYEAQ come from the germline V gene. CDR3 sequence: CASSFGTDSYEQYF. CDR3 sequence (DNA): TGTGCCAGCAGCTTCGGGACAGACTCCTACGAGCAGTACTTC.

This clone has only a few counts. V gene TRBV2 combines with J gene TRBJ2-6; no reliable D call. The germline gives CDR1 SNHLY, CDR2 FYNNEI. This CDR3 region has 16 residues. Trimming removed 3 bases from V and 3 bases from J, with 12 bases in between. The CDR3, as DNA: TGTGCCAGCAGTGACCCCAGATGGTTTGGGGCCAACGTCCTGACTTTC. Protein product: CASSDPRWFGANVLTF.

This clone was recorded a few times. The chain has TRBV28 and TRBJ2-5, with D tentatively TRBD1 (8 bases). In germline, CDR1 is MDHEN, CDR2 SYDVKM. V lost 2 bases, J lost 1 base, and 23 bases lay in between. This CDR3 spans 19 amino acids. CDR3 residues: CASSLVIQGGVQVQETQYF. In nucleotides, the CDR3 is TGTGCCAGCAGTTTAGTGATACAGGGGGGGGTCCAGGTCCAAGAGACCCAGTACTTC.

This clone occurred a few times. The V gene is TRBV6-5, the J gene TRBJ1-5, with 8 nucleotides matching TRBD1. This CDR3 is 14 amino acids long. CDR1 is MNHEY and CDR2 is SVGAGI in the germline V gene. The V and J ends lost 6 bases and 8 bases, in that order; junction bases with no gene match: 9. The CDR3 region has the DNA TGTGCCAGCAGGGACGGGGCAGGGGGCGAGCCCCAGCATTTT. Its translation: CASRDGAGGEPQHF.

J is TRBJ2-5 and V is TRBV11-2; the D gene is possibly TRBD2 (6 bases). The CDR3 is 16 amino acids. Deletions cut 0 bases from V and 2 bases from J, with 13 bases between. Germline assignment: CDR1 SGHAT and CDR2 FQNNGV. In DNA, the CDR3 is TGTGCCAGCAGCTTAGACTGGCGGGGCCTTCAAGAGACCCAGTACTTC. Amino acids: CASSLDWRGLQETQYF.

The table lists this clone with a count of one. The chain has TRBV28 and TRBJ1-6, with D hard to call. The CDR3 is 16 amino acids. Germline CDR1 MDHEN, CDR2 SYDVKM. Trimming left V 1 base short and J 4 bases short, with 11 bases between. CDR3 DNA sequence: TGTGCCAGCAGTTTATCCGGACGGATTTATAATTCACCCCTCCACTTT. The encoded protein is CASSLSGRIYNSPLHF.

The genes are TRBV6-5 and TRBJ1-4, with 9 bases fitting TRBD1. CDR3 length equals 14 residues. V lost 2 bases to trimming and J lost 8 bases; unmatched junction nucleotides: 3. Germline CDR1 reads MNHEY; CDR2 reads SVGAGI. The CDR3 DNA reads as TGTGCCAGCAGTTACGGACAGGGGAGGGAAAAACTGTTTTTT. Translation: CASSYGQGREKLFF.

The CDR3 coding sequence is TGTGCCAGTAGCCAGTGGGTCGCCATTGGGACCGGGGAGCTGTTTTTT. Its protein product is CASSQWVAIGTGELFF. V usage is TRBV19 and J usage is TRBJ2-2; D unresolved. CDR1 and CDR2 from the germline V gene are LNHDA and SQIVND (reference sequence). V dropped 6 bases and J dropped 5 bases, with 19 bases sitting between them. The CDR3 covers 16 residues.

The V call is TRBV9, the J call TRBJ2-5; 8 bases align to TRBD1. CDR3 length: 15 amino acids. Trimming removed 0 bases from V and 2 bases from J; junction bases left unmatched: 3. Per germline, CDR1 SGDLS and CDR2 YYNGEE. This CDR3 is CASSVGGTGQETQYF. The CDR3 nucleotides read TGTGCCAGCAGCGTAGGTGGGACAGGTCAAGAGACCCAGTACTTC.

The J gene is TRBJ2-5, the V gene TRBV19; 7 positions agree with TRBD2. V was clipped by 1 base and J by 5 bases; unmatched bases: 7. CDR3 length equals 15 residues. The germline gives CDR1 LNHDA, CDR2 SQIVND (reference sequence). In DNA form, the CDR3 reads TGTGCCAGTAGTATAGCCGGGGGGTTCGGGGAGACCCAGTACTTC. It translates to CASSIAGGFGETQYF. Full variable domain (missing parts from reference TRBV19 and TRBJ2-5): DGGITQSPKYLFRKEGQNVTLSCEQNLNHDAMYWYRQDPGQGLRLIYYSQIVNDFQKGDIAEGYSVSREKKESFPLTVTSAQKNPTAFYLCASSIAGGFGETQYFGPGTRLLVL.

CDR3 protein: CASSTPGQGYEQYF. CDR3 DNA: TGTGCCAGCAGCACCCCGGGACAGGGCTACGAGCAGTACTTC. The chain employs TRBV7-9 and TRBJ2-7, with 9 bases fitting TRBD1. Germline CDR1 reads SEHNR; CDR2 reads FQNEAQ (reference sequence). J was trimmed by 3 bases and V by 5 bases; bases with no gene match: 5. CDR3 length: 14 residues. Variable domain in full (rest from reference TRBV7-9 and TRBJ2-7): DTGVSQNPRHKITKRGQNVTFRCDPISEHNRLYWYRQTLGQGPEFLTYFQNEAQLEKSRLLSDRFSAERPKGSFSTLEIQRTEQGDSAMYLCASSTPGQGYEQYFGPGTRLTVT.

The chain recombines TRBV25-1 with TRBJ1-1; D gene unclear. This CDR3 comprises 13 residues. Trimming stripped 3 bases from V and 1 base from J, with 6 bases between. Germline values: CDR1 MGHDK, CDR2 SYGVNS. The CDR3 DNA sequence: TGTGCCAGCAGTGAGTGGGAGAACACTGAAGCTTTCTTT. Translating gives CASSEWENTEAFF.

V and J are TRBV27 and TRBJ1-6; D remains unclear. Per the germline V gene, CDR1 is MNHEY and CDR2 is SMNVEV (reference sequence). The CDR3 extends over 14 amino acids. Trimming took off 3 bases at V and 7 bases at J, with 10 bases between the two ends. The CDR3 region has the DNA TGTGCCAGCAGTTTTTGCTATTTAAATTCACCCCTCCACTTT. Translation gives CASSFCYLNSPLHF.

This clone showed up just once. The chain uses TRBV5-1 and TRBJ2-3; D is perhaps TRBD2 (6 bases). Germline loops: CDR1 SGHRS, CDR2 YFSETQ. Trimming pared 7 bases from V and 1 base from J, leaving 13 bases between. This CDR3 has 14 residues. For the CDR3, the DNA is TGCGCCAGCCAAAAGGGCGGGGGCACAGATACGCAGTATTTT. It translates to CASQKGGGTDTQYF.

The rearrangement links TRBV28 to TRBJ2-7; D not certain. Trimming cost V 6 bases and J 4 bases, with 10 bases left between them. CDR1 and CDR2 (germline): MDHEN, SYDVKM. The CDR3 extends over 12 amino acids. The CDR3 here is CASRVSAYEQYF. As DNA, the CDR3 is TGTGCCAGCAGAGTCAGCGCATACGAGCAGTACTTC.

The chain combines TRBV6-5 with TRBJ2-3; 12 bases fit TRBD2. Germline V CDR1 and CDR2: MNHEY, SVGAGI. V was clipped by 4 bases and J by 3 bases; unmatched bases: 2. The CDR3 is made up of 15 amino acids. The DNA for the CDR3 is TGTGCCAGCAGTTCACTAGCGGGGGGAACAGATACGCAGTATTTT. Translation: CASSSLAGGTDTQYF.

J is TRBJ2-3 and V is TRBV29-1; 8 bases agree with TRBD1. This CDR3 comprises 14 residues. Per germline, CDR1 SQVTM and CDR2 ANQGSEA. After removal of 7 bases from V and 3 bases from J, the junction contained 9 bases not matched to a gene. The CDR3 DNA reads TGCAGCGCTGACGTGCAGGGGGCAACAGATACGCAGTATTTT. Translating it yields CSADVQGATDTQYF.

The chain links TRBV19 to TRBJ2-3; TRBD1 might be the D (5 bases). Trimming pared 1 base from V and 4 bases from J, leaving 9 bases between. Germline loops: CDR1 LNHDA, CDR2 SQIVND (reference sequence). The CDR3 sequence is 14 residues long. The CDR3 bases are TGTGCCAGTAGTATAGGGGCAGGGCCAGATACGCAGTATTTT. Translating it yields CASSIGAGPDTQYF.